This T cell receptor (beta chain) was captured by sequencing in a study of blood T cell repertoires in COVID-19. Sequenced by immunoSEQ multiplex PCR; TCRdb stores in-frame clones only, minus some. The sample includes 120,000 to 150,000 clones, roughly 80% of them seen just once. V gave up 5 bases and J gave up 2 bases; unmatched junction bases: 3. CDR3 size: 13 residues. Looked up from germline, CDR1 is SGHNT and CDR2 is YENEEA. The source is a man aged 35-49 years with acute COVID-19. The chain couples TRBV11-3 to TRBJ2-7; 7 bases map to TRBD1. Specimen: PBMCs or T cells enriched from blood (not recorded which). The CDR3 nucleotides read TGTGCCAGCAGCCAGGACAGGACCTACGAGCAGTACTTC. As protein: CASSQDRTYEQYF.